Sequencing of this T cell receptor (beta chain) was carried out in a study of blood T cell repertoires in COVID-19. At the level of the study: The United States, Italy and Spain supplied acute and convalescent COVID-19 samples.

The CDR3 extends over 15 amino acids. Germline lookup yields CDR1 LGHNA and CDR2 YNFKEQ. V gave up 8 bases and J gave up 3 bases, with 17 bases separating them. Per the original methods: Estimated nucleated cell counts came from reference gene primer amplification. Libraries were prepared by immunoSEQ multiplex PCR; TCRdb keeps only in-frame clonotypes and omits some of them. V and J calls and clone size come straight from that table; D and trimming were deduced from the DNA. The table records about 130,000 clones, around 89% of them present only once. The TCR was taken from a man aged 55 to 70 with COVID-19, enrolled during active disease. The sample taken for sequencing was peripheral blood. J is TRBJ1-5 and V is TRBV4-2; D call uncertain. The CDR3 DNA is TGTGCCAGCTTAACTAGGTGGGGATTCAATCAGCCCCAGCATTTT. It codes for CASLTRWGFNQPQHF.